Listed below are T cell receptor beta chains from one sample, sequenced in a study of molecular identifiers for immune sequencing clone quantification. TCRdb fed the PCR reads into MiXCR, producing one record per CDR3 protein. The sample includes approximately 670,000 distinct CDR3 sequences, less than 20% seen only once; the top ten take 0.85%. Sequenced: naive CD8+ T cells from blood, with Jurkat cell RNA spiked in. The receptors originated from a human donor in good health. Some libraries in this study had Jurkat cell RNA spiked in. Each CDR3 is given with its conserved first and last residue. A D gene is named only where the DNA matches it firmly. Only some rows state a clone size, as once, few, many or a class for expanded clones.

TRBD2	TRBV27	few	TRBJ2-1	CASSFRLAGPNEQFF	TGTGCCAGCAGTTTTCGCCTAGCGGGGCCCAATGAGCAGTTCTTC
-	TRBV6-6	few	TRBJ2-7	CASSYSYAASNEQYF	TGTGCCAGCAGTTACTCTTATGCGGCTAGCAACGAGCAGTACTTC
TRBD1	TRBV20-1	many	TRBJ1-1	CSALTGVGTEAFF	TGCAGTGCTCTTACAGGGGTTGGGACTGAAGCTTTCTTT
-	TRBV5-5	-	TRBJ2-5	CGASFICPGETQYF	TGTGGCGCCAGCTTCATATGCCCGGGGGAGACCCAGTACTTC
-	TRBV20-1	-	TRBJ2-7	CSARDSFRGSISYEQYF	TGCAGTGCTAGAGATTCTTTCAGGGGCTCCATATCCTACGAGCAGTACTTC
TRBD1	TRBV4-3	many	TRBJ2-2	CASSQGRGTGPNTGELFF	TGCGCCAGCAGCCAAGGAAGGGGGACAGGACCGAACACCGGGGAGCTGTTTTTT
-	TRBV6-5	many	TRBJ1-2	CASSYSTEGPYGYTF	TGTGCCAGCAGTTACTCGACAGAAGGACCCTATGGCTACACCTTC
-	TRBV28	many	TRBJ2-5	CASRAPGPISPQETQYF	TGTGCCAGCAGAGCCCCGGGACCCATTTCTCCCCAAGAGACCCAGTACTTC
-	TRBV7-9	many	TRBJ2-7	CASSRQTAPIRYEQYF	TGTGCCAGCAGCAGGCAGACAGCCCCGATTCGGTACGAGCAGTACTTC
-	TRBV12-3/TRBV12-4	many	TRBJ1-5	CASSFIGDNQPQHF	TGTGCCAGCAGTTTTATAGGGGATAATCAGCCCCAGCATTTT
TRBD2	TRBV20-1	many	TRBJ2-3	CSAKLSSGRDWDTQYF	TGCAGTGCTAAGTTGTCTAGCGGGAGAGATTGGGATACGCAGTATTTT
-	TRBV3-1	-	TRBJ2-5	CASSQDGRRAGLQETQYF	TGTGCCAGCAGCCAAGATGGCAGGAGGGCCGGGCTACAAGAGACCCAGTACTTC
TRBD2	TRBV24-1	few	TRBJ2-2	CATSGRLAGVPGELFF	TGTGCCACCAGTGGGCGACTAGCGGGAGTGCCCGGGGAGCTGTTTTTT
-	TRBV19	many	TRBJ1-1	CASSIDEGLETEAFF	TGTGCCAGTAGTATAGATGAAGGGTTGGAGACTGAAGCTTTCTTT
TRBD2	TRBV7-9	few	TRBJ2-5	CASSLTLAAPQETQYF	TGTGCCAGCAGCTTAACCCTAGCGGCACCCCAAGAGACCCAGTACTTC